This entry lists 18 T cell receptor beta chains sequenced from one sample in a study of T-cell reconstitution after alpha-beta-depleted transplantation in children. Preparation of the TCRbeta library was carried out with unique molecular identifiers. TCRdb called the PCR reads again in MiXCR, with one record for every CDR3 protein. Of almost 600,000 distinct CDR3 sequences listed, over 25% are singletons. This specimen was PBMCs, taken before TCRalphabeta/CD19-depleted stem cell transplant. All receptors derive from a boy in the first two years of life with Wiskott-Aldrich syndrome, due to receive a stem cell transplant.

The chain joins TRBV2 to TRBJ2-5, with TRBD2 as a possible D gene (5 bases). Trimming pared 9 bases from V and 1 base from J, leaving 15 bases between. CDR1 is SNHLY, CDR2 FYNNEI, per germline. This CDR3 contains 14 residues. Here the CDR3 DNA reads TGTGCCAGTACTCTAACTAGTCTCCAAGAGACCCAGTACTTC. This sequence encodes CASTLTSLQETQYF.

This clonotype has only a few counts. The V gene is TRBV2, the J gene TRBJ2-5, with 8 bases identical to TRBD1. The CDR3 spans 15 residues. CDR1 is SNHLY and CDR2 is FYNNEI in the germline V gene. V dropped 3 bases and J dropped 9; count of bases not matched to a gene: 12. The CDR3 sequence is CASSEMGTGLVPQYF. The CDR3 nucleotides read TGTGCCAGCAGTGAGATGGGGACAGGTTTAGTTCCCCAGTACTTC. Together with reference TRBV2 and TRBJ2-5, the CDR3 gives the full variable domain: EPEVTQTPSHQVTQMGQEVILRCVPISNHLYFYWYRQILGQKVEFLVSFYNNEISEKSEIFDDQFSVERPDGSNFTLKIRSTKLEDSAMYFCASSEMGTGLVPQYFGPGTRLLVL.

This clonotype turned up a few times. This rearrangement joins TRBV5-1 to TRBJ2-3, with D unclear. Trimming took 4 bases from V and 2 from J, leaving 11 bases between them. Germline assignment: CDR1 SGHRS and CDR2 YFSETQ. This CDR3 region has 14 residues. The CDR3 loop is CASSPLSVTDTQYF. The DNA of the CDR3 is TGCGCCAGCAGCCCCCTGTCGGTCACAGATACGCAGTATTTT.

The chain employs TRBV7-3 and TRBJ2-3, with D possibly TRBD1 on 6 matching bases. There are 13 residues in the CDR3. Trimming took off 0 bases at V and 5 bases at J, with 6 bases between the two ends. The germline gives CDR1 SGHTA, CDR2 FQGTGA. CDR3 sequence (DNA): TGTGCCAGCAGCTTAACAGGGGGAGATACGCAGTATTTT. Translating gives CASSLTGGDTQYF.

V and J are TRBV5-1 and TRBJ2-7; D remains ambiguous. Germline-derived CDR1 and CDR2 are SGHRS and YFSETQ. This CDR3 spans 12 amino acids. V shed 4 bases and J shed 4 bases, with 9 bases lying between them. The CDR3 DNA is TGCGCCAGCAGCAAGGACGAGTACGAGCAGTACTTC. It encodes CASSKDEYEQYF.

The rearrangement uses TRBV20-1 and TRBJ2-1, with D possibly matching TRBD2 (5 bases). The germline CDR1 and CDR2 sequences are DFQATT and SNEGSKA (reference sequence). Between the trimmed V and J ends, which lost 3 bases and 2 bases, there was a span of 17 bases. The CDR3 runs to 16 residues. CDR3 nucleotide sequence: TGCAGTGCTAGCCCACTAGTTATAGGTACCTACAATGAGCAGTTCTTC. It specifies CSASPLVIGTYNEQFF.

This clonotype turned up a few times. V gene TRBV5-1 combines with J gene TRBJ2-7; 7 nucleotides match TRBD2. This CDR3 is 15 amino acids long. The V and J ends lost 3 bases and 6 bases, in that order; junction bases with no gene match: 12. Germline CDR1 SGHRS, CDR2 YFSETQ. The CDR3 is CASSSGRGNVGEQYF. The CDR3 DNA sequence: TGCGCCAGCAGCTCGGGGCGGGGGAACGTTGGCGAGCAGTACTTC.

This clonotype was counted only a few times. The chain uses TRBV5-1 and TRBJ2-7, with a weak D call TRBD2 (5 bases). CDR1 is SGHRS and CDR2 is YFSETQ in the germline V gene. Between the trimmed V and J ends, which lost 0 bases and 7 bases, there was a span of 11 bases. The CDR3 runs 13 residues. The CDR3 DNA is TGCGCCAGCAGCTTGGCCGGCGGGTGGGAGCAGTACTTC. The encoded protein is CASSLAGGWEQYF.

The CDR3 DNA is TGTGCCAGCAGCTTAGGCCGAACGGGGTTTTCCTATAATTCACCCCTCCACTTT. Translated, it gives CASSLGRTGFSYNSPLHF. The V gene is TRBV11-2, the J gene TRBJ1-6; D is ambiguous. CDR3 length equals 18 residues. CDR1 and CDR2 from the germline V gene are SGHAT and FQNNGV. Trimming removed 1 base from V and 1 base from J, with 14 bases in between.

The J gene is TRBJ2-1, the V gene TRBV5-1; the match to TRBD2 covers 9 bases. Germline V gene sequence: CDR1 SGHRS, CDR2 YFSETQ. Trimming took 0 bases from V and 1 from J; bases not matched to a gene: 2. This CDR3 is built from 16 residues. The CDR3 nucleotides are TGCGCCAGCAGCTTGGTCCTAGCGGGGTCCTACAATGAGCAGTTCTTC. Protein: CASSLVLAGSYNEQFF.

The chain joins TRBV5-1 to TRBJ2-1, with 10 positions matching TRBD1. V was clipped by 3 bases and J by 5 bases; unmatched bases: 2. The CDR3 runs 14 residues. CDR1 and CDR2 (germline): SGHRS, YFSETQ. The CDR3 loop is CASSSGQGDNEQFF. The DNA for the CDR3 is TGCGCCAGCAGCTCCGGACAGGGGGACAATGAGCAGTTCTTC. Filled out from reference TRBV5-1 and TRBJ2-1, the complete variable domain reads KAGVTQTPRYLIKTRGQQVTLSCSPISGHRSVSWYQQTPGQGLQFLFEYFSETQRNKGNFPGRFSGRQFSNSRSEMNVSTLELGDSALYLCASSSGQGDNEQFFGPGTRLTVL.

The genes are TRBV5-1 and TRBJ2-3; D is perhaps TRBD1 (5 bases). The V gene's germline CDR1 is SGHRS and CDR2 YFSETQ. V was shortened by 5 bases and J by 2 bases, with 18 bases between the two germline ends. This CDR3 contains 16 residues. CDR3 DNA sequence: TGCGCCAGCAGAGTGGGGCCTGAAAGGTACACAGATACGCAGTATTTT. Translating gives CASRVGPERYTDTQYF.

The rearrangement uses TRBV20-1 and TRBJ2-5; unclear D gene. The CDR3 covers 13 residues. Germline assignment: CDR1 DFQATT and CDR2 SNEGSKA (reference sequence). V was clipped by 6 bases and J by 0 bases, with 11 bases between them. The CDR3 region has the DNA TGCAGTGCGTACGGGTCGAACCAAGAGACCCAGTACTTC. It specifies CSAYGSNQETQYF.

This clonotype was seen a few times. The chain uses TRBV20-1 and TRBJ2-1, with TRBD2 as a possible D gene (5 bases). Germline V gene data show CDR1 as DFQATT and CDR2 as SNEGSKA (reference sequence). The CDR3 contains 14 residues. The ends were cut back, 3 bases at V and 4 bases at J, with 13 bases in the middle. The CDR3 loop reads CSASPGIPYNEQFF. The CDR3 DNA sequence: TGCAGTGCTAGCCCGGGGATCCCTTACAATGAGCAGTTCTTC.

The V and J genes are TRBV5-1 and TRBJ2-1; 10 bases are a match to TRBD2. The germline gives CDR1 SGHRS, CDR2 YFSETQ. This CDR3 region has 15 residues. V shed 5 bases, J shed 7 bases, and the junction held 9 bases outside the gene matches. CDR3 bases: TGCGCCAGCAGGGCACTAGCGGGACCGGGGAATGAGCAGTTCTTC. It specifies CASRALAGPGNEQFF.

This clonotype was seen more than once but under ten times. The gene calls are TRBV12-3 or TRBV12-4 and TRBJ1-4; TRBD1 aligns across 9 bases. CDR3 length: 16 residues. V gave up 6 bases and J gave up 0 bases; unmatched junction bases: 5. The CDR3 bases are TGTGCCAGCAGCCGCGGGGACAGGGCAACTAATGAAAAACTGTTTTTT. The encoded protein is CASSRGDRATNEKLFF.

This clonotype has a count of ten or more. The rearrangement links TRBV28 to TRBJ2-3; D possibly corresponds to TRBD1 (5 bases). This CDR3 is 12 amino acids long. Germline loops: CDR1 MDHEN, CDR2 SYDVKM. Trimming took off 4 bases at V and 6 bases at J, with 8 bases between the two ends. The CDR3 here is CASSSRQDTQYF. The CDR3 nucleotides are TGTGCCAGCAGTTCGCGACAGGATACGCAGTATTTT.

This clonotype was counted a few times. V and J are TRBV24-1 and TRBJ2-1, with D unclear. CDR1 and CDR2 (germline): KGHDR, SFDVKD. CDR3 length equals 14 residues. V lost 6 bases and J 0 bases, leaving 8 bases between the germline ends. CDR3: CATSPSDSYNEQFF. The DNA for the CDR3 is TGTGCCACCAGTCCAAGCGACTCCTACAATGAGCAGTTCTTC.